A single sample is the source of the 27 T cell receptor beta chains below, sequenced in a study of blood T cell repertoires in COVID-19. TCRdb's table, derived via immunoSEQ multiplex PCR, lists solely in-frame clones and lacks some. The sample includes 70,000 to 85,000 clones, around 93% of them seen just once. Sequenced input: peripheral blood. These receptors originate from a woman aged 60-70 years with active COVID-19.

This chain joins TRBV30 and TRBJ1-2; D is possibly TRBD1 (6 bases). Germline CDR1 reads GTSNPN; CDR2 reads SVGIG (reference sequence). CDR3 length: 17 amino acids. The V and J ends lost 0 bases and 2 bases respectively, with 19 bases between them. CDR3 residues: CAWSVAGVRGSNYGYTF. The CDR3 DNA is TGTGCCTGGAGTGTCGCCGGGGTCAGGGGATCCAACTATGGCTACACCTTC.

The chain couples TRBV7-9 to TRBJ1-5; 8 bases are a match to TRBD1. Trimming removed 4 bases from V and 5 bases from J; junction bases left unmatched: 7. Germline V gives CDR1 SEHNR, CDR2 FQNEAQ (reference sequence). This CDR3 has 15 amino acids. The CDR3 reads CASSSDRAWDQPQHF. CDR3 nucleotides: TGTGCCAGCAGCTCGGACAGGGCTTGGGATCAGCCCCAGCATTTT.

The V call is TRBV7-6, the J call TRBJ2-7; no clear D gene. Trimming stripped 5 bases from V and 1 base from J, with 15 bases between. The CDR3 loop spans 15 amino acids. Germline lookup yields CDR1 SGHVS and CDR2 FNYEAQ. CDR3 in amino acids: CASSGGQSVSYEQYF. The CDR3 region has the DNA TGTGCCAGCAGCGGTGGGCAGTCGGTATCCTACGAGCAGTACTTC.

Here the CDR3 DNA reads TGTGCCAGCAGCTTAGCGCGGGGGGCGGAGACCCAGTACTTC. It yields the protein CASSLARGAETQYF. This chain connects TRBV7-9 to TRBJ2-5, with 8 positions matching TRBD2. The junction had 2 bases not matched to a gene; V was cut back by 0 bases and J by 5 bases. This CDR3 region has 14 residues. In germline, CDR1 is SEHNR, CDR2 FQNEAQ (reference sequence).

The chain recombines TRBV19 with TRBJ2-7; D is unresolved. This CDR3 is built from 14 residues. Germline V gene sequence: CDR1 LNHDA, CDR2 SQIVND (reference sequence). V dropped 3 bases and J dropped 5 bases, with 14 bases sitting between them. The CDR3 region has the DNA TGTGCCAGTAGTATCAGTCACCCCACCAACGAGCAGTACTTC. As protein: CASSISHPTNEQYF.

The chain uses TRBV10-1 and TRBJ2-4; no clear D gene. The CDR3 runs to 14 residues. Between the trimmed V and J ends, which lost 4 bases and 6 bases, there was a span of 13 bases. In germline, CDR1 is WNHNN, CDR2 SYGVQD (reference sequence). CDR3 in amino acids: CASSAGPSGNIQYF. CDR3 coding DNA: TGCGCCAGCAGTGCCGGTCCGTCTGGAAACATTCAGTACTTC.

V usage is TRBV6-4 and J usage is TRBJ2-7; 8 positions agree with TRBD2. This CDR3 spans 15 amino acids. Germline V gene data show CDR1 as MRHNA and CDR2 as SNTAGT. J was trimmed by 3 bases and V by 6 bases; bases with no gene match: 10. CDR3 region: CASSEGAGVGYEQYF. CDR3 nucleotide sequence: TGTGCCAGCAGCGAAGGAGCGGGAGTAGGCTACGAGCAGTACTTC.

The chain employs TRBV10-1 and TRBJ1-2; D gene ambiguous. CDR1 is WNHNN, CDR2 SYGVQD, per germline (reference sequence). The length of the CDR3 is 13 residues. V was shortened by 0 bases and J by 4 bases, with 6 bases between the two germline ends. CDR3 DNA sequence: TGCGCCAGCAGTGAGTCAGGCGGCTATGGCTACACCTTC. Its protein is CASSESGGYGYTF.

The chain is built from TRBV28 and TRBJ1-5; D perhaps matches TRBD1 (6 bases). This CDR3 comprises 14 residues. With 7 bases removed from V and 5 bases from J, the gap between germline ends came to 15 bases. Germline CDR1 is MDHEN and CDR2 is SYDVKM. The CDR3 bases are TGTGCCAGCACCTCGGGGGGGCGCGATCAGCCCCAGCATTTT. It specifies CASTSGGRDQPQHF.

The chain uses TRBV7-9 and TRBJ2-1, with 13 bases that match TRBD2. The trim removed 4 bases at V and 6 bases at J, leaving 12 bases unmatched. This CDR3 comprises 18 residues. Germline V gene sequence: CDR1 SEHNR, CDR2 FQNEAQ (reference sequence). The DNA for the CDR3 is TGTGCCAGCAGCTGGAGGACTAGCGGGAGTCGGGGGATCAATGAGCAGTTCTTC. Protein: CASSWRTSGSRGINEQFF.

This clone was counted a single time. V is TRBV7-9 and J is TRBJ1-1; D unclear. The germline V and J ends were trimmed by 1 base and 0 bases, with 9 bases remaining between them. The CDR3 totals 15 residues. Germline CDR1 reads SEHNR; CDR2 reads FQNEAQ (reference sequence). CDR3 nucleotide sequence: TGTGCCAGCAGCTTAGGCGGGGAGATGAACACTGAAGCTTTCTTT. It encodes CASSLGGEMNTEAFF.

V usage is TRBV7-9 and J usage is TRBJ1-4; possibly TRBD1 for D (6 bases). V was cut by 5 bases and J by 3 bases, with 16 bases left in between. This CDR3 region has 16 residues. Germline lookup yields CDR1 SEHNR and CDR2 FQNEAQ (reference sequence). CDR3 loop: CASSALTGRANEKLFF. In nucleotides, the CDR3 is TGTGCCAGCAGCGCTCTAACAGGGCGGGCTAATGAAAAACTGTTTTTT.

The genes are TRBV30 and TRBJ1-2; TRBD1 aligns across 7 bases. V lost 0 bases, J lost 1 base, and 8 bases stayed unmatched. This CDR3 contains 16 residues. In germline, CDR1 is GTSNPN, CDR2 SVGIG (reference sequence). CDR3 region: CAWSVVDRQNNYGYTF. The CDR3 DNA reads TGTGCCTGGAGTGTAGTGGACAGGCAGAATAACTATGGCTACACCTTC.

This clone has more than one count but fewer than ten. The CDR3 spells CASSSGGASPYGYTF. Here the CDR3 DNA reads TGTGCCAGCAGCTCGGGGGGGGCAAGTCCCTATGGCTACACCTTC. This chain uses TRBV7-9 with TRBJ1-2; possibly TRBD1 for D (6 bases). Trimming took off 4 bases at V and 4 bases at J, with 16 bases between the two ends. The CDR3 is made up of 15 amino acids. Germline V gene lookup returns CDR1 SEHNR and CDR2 FQNEAQ (reference sequence).

The chain is built from TRBV3-1 (or the pseudogene TRBV3-2) and TRBJ2-4; 10 nucleotides line up with TRBD2. The CDR3 is made up of 13 amino acids. The germline V gene has CDR1 LGHDT and CDR2 YNNKEL (reference sequence). Trimming cost V 4 bases and J 13 bases; bases outside gene matches: 7. CDR3 sequence reads: CASSLLAGASQYF. The CDR3 coding sequence is TGTGCCAGCAGCCTCCTAGCGGGGGCCTCGCAGTACTTC.

The genes are TRBV7-6 and TRBJ2-1; 8 bases agree with TRBD2. The V gene end was trimmed by 0 bases and the J gene end by 8 bases; junction bases not matched to a gene: 12. The CDR3 sequence is 17 residues long. Germline CDR1 reads SGHVS; CDR2 reads FNYEAQ. The CDR3 here is CASSLASPGGPKDEQFF. CDR3 DNA: TGTGCCAGCAGCTTAGCCTCCCCGGGAGGGCCTAAGGATGAGCAGTTCTTC.

The chain recombines TRBV5-1 with TRBJ2-7; tentatively, D is TRBD1 (6 bases). The germline CDR1 and CDR2 sequences are SGHRS and YFSETQ. The CDR3 is made up of 14 amino acids. The V gene lost 2 bases and the J gene lost 6 bases, with 15 bases spanning the gap. The CDR3 loop reads CASSLRQGIGEQYF. In DNA form, the CDR3 reads TGCGCCAGCAGCTTAAGGCAGGGGATTGGCGAGCAGTACTTC.

This chain connects TRBV30 to TRBJ2-2; D ambiguous. This CDR3 is 11 amino acids long. V was pared by 2 bases and J by 5 bases, with 3 bases between. The germline gives CDR1 GTSNPN, CDR2 SVGIG (reference sequence). CDR3 sequence: CAWSRTGELFF. In DNA form, the CDR3 reads TGTGCCTGGAGTCGGACCGGGGAGCTGTTTTTT. Drawing the rest from reference TRBV30 and TRBJ2-2, the complete variable domain is SQTIHQWPATLVQPVGSPLSLECTVEGTSNPNLYWYRQAAGRGLQLLFYSVGIGQISSEVPQNLSASRPQDRQFILSSKKLLLSDSGFYLCAWSRTGELFFGEGSRLTVL.

This chain uses TRBV5-1 with TRBJ2-1; 9 nucleotides line up with TRBD1. J was trimmed by 7 bases and V by 0 bases; bases with no gene match: 5. Germline values: CDR1 SGHRS, CDR2 YFSETQ. The CDR3 is 15 amino acids. The CDR3 reads CASSLVGTGRNEQFF. As DNA, the CDR3 is TGCGCCAGCAGCTTGGTAGGGACAGGGAGAAATGAGCAGTTCTTC.

This chain joins TRBV19 and TRBJ1-5; TRBD1 matches 7 bases. The V segment lost 4 bases and the J segment 0 bases; nucleotides outside the gene matches: 18. This CDR3 is built from 20 residues. In germline, CDR1 is LNHDA, CDR2 SQIVND (reference sequence). The CDR3, as DNA: TGTGCCAGTAGTAAGTCCCTCCCGGGACAGACGCAATATAGCAATCAGCCCCAGCATTTT. It translates to CASSKSLPGQTQYSNQPQHF.

The V call is TRBV5-4, the J call TRBJ2-5; 7 positions match TRBD1. This CDR3 comprises 18 residues. Germline V gives CDR1 SGHNT, CDR2 YYREEE (reference sequence). The trim removed 3 bases at V and 4 bases at J, leaving 18 bases unmatched. The CDR3 coding sequence is TGTGCCAGCAGCTCGCCCGCCCCGGGACAGATTGGTCGAGAGACCCAGTACTTC. This encodes CASSSPAPGQIGRETQYF.

The CDR3: CASRQDRDEQYF. CDR3 nucleotides: TGTGCCAGCAGACAAGACCGGGACGAGCAGTACTTC. The chain recombines TRBV11-2 with TRBJ2-7; D call uncertain. Germline V gene lookup returns CDR1 SGHAT and CDR2 FQNNGV. This CDR3 contains 12 residues. V shed 6 bases and J shed 5 bases, with 11 bases lying between them.

This clone was recorded once. The chain links TRBV23-1 to TRBJ2-1; D may be TRBD2 (6 bases). TRBV23-1 is classed as an ORF, of uncertain function. V gave up 6 bases and J gave up 7 bases, with 16 bases separating them. This CDR3 is built from 14 residues. The CDR3 region has the DNA TGCGCCAGCAGGACTGGTCTAGCGTTTAATGAGCAGTTCTTC. Its translation is CASRTGLAFNEQFF.

This clone was counted only a few times. The chain uses TRBV28 and TRBJ2-7; 9 nucleotides line up with TRBD2. V lost 6 bases, J lost 5 bases, and 11 bases stayed unmatched. The CDR3 consists of 15 residues. The germline V gene encodes CDR1 MDHEN and CDR2 SYDVKM. The CDR3 coding sequence is TGTGCCAGCAGATTACCGGGACTAGCTACCCACGAGCAGTACTTC. This codes for CASRLPGLATHEQYF. The complete variable domain, with remaining parts taken from reference TRBV28 and TRBJ2-7, reads DVKVTQSSRYLVKRTGEKVFLECVQDMDHENMFWYRQDPGLGLRLIYFSYDVKMKEKGDIPEGYSVSREKKERFSLILESASTNQTSMYLCASRLPGLATHEQYFGPGTRLTVT.

This clone was observed a handful of times. CDR3 loop: CASSSDRGETQYF. The CDR3 DNA follows: TGTGCCAGCAGCTCGGACAGGGGGGAGACCCAGTACTTC. The chain joins TRBV3-1 (or the pseudogene TRBV3-2) to TRBJ2-5, with 10 positions matching TRBD1. V shed 5 bases and J 5 bases; nucleotides not matched to a gene: 2. CDR1 and CDR2 from the germline V gene are LGHDT and YNNKEL (reference sequence). The CDR3 runs 13 residues.

V and J are TRBV29-1 and TRBJ2-3, with 8 positions matching TRBD1. Germline CDR1 reads SQVTM; CDR2 reads ANQGSEA. The V and J ends lost 5 bases and 4 bases, in that order; junction bases with no gene match: 11. The CDR3 covers 15 residues. The CDR3 region has the DNA TGCAGCGTTATCCCAGGGGGCGCGACGGCAGATACGCAGTATTTT. It codes for CSVIPGGATADTQYF.

This clone was picked up a small number of times. The chain joins TRBV6-5 to TRBJ1-6; tentatively, D is TRBD1 (6 bases). Trimming took 5 bases from V and 10 from J, leaving 18 bases between them. Germline CDR1 and CDR2: MNHEY and SVGAGI. This CDR3 spans 15 amino acids. CDR3 DNA: TGTGCCAGCAGTCCCAACCGACAGGAGTCCTCACCCCTCCACTTT. This encodes CASSPNRQESSPLHF.